The 17 T cell receptor beta chains in this list originate from one sample, sequenced in a study of OX40 agonist ivuxolimab in advanced cancers. Library prep was done by the immunoSEQ multiplex PCR assay. The table was pulled from immuneACCESS by TCRdb, which kept in-frame rearrangements only. Such tables lose some clones; where checked, under half of the loss comes from unresolved V genes, and the rest has no known cause. The sample records roughly 63,000 clones, around 89% of which are singletons. 10% to 15% of the sample is in the top ten clones. The source was CD4+ or CD8+ T cells sorted from blood, collected in a trial of the OX40 agonist ivuxolimab. All receptors derive from an adult with an advanced solid tumor such as melanoma, head and neck, liver or kidney cancer.

V usage is TRBV27 and J usage is TRBJ2-4; D unclear. Deletions cut 5 bases from V and 9 bases from J, with 17 bases between. This CDR3 region has 14 residues. Germline V CDR1 and CDR2: MNHEY, SMNVEV (reference sequence). CDR3 region: CASSRSVAASIQYF. CDR3 DNA: TGTGCCAGCAGTAGGAGCGTGGCCGCCTCCATTCAGTACTTC.

V is TRBV7-8 and J is TRBJ2-1, with D perhaps given as TRBD1 or TRBD2 (6 bases each). Germline CDR1 is SGHVS and CDR2 is FQNEAQ. V lost 5 bases to trimming and J lost 10 bases, with 12 bases between them. The CDR3 is 12 amino acids. DNA for the CDR3: TGTGCCAGCAGCCCAGAAGGGGGGGAGCAGTTCTTC. Protein product: CASSPEGGEQFF. The whole variable domain, filled in from reference TRBV7-8 and TRBJ2-1, reads GAGVSQSPRYKVAKRGQDVALRCDPISGHVSLFWYQQALGQGPEFLTYFQNEAQLDKSGLPSDRFFAERPEGSVSTLKIQRTQQEDSAVYLCASSPEGGEQFFGPGTRLTVL.

This chain uses TRBV7-9 with TRBJ2-2; 8 bases fit TRBD1. J lost 7 bases, V lost 7 bases, and 11 bases had no gene match. Per the germline V gene, CDR1 is SEHNR and CDR2 is FQNEAQ (reference sequence). The CDR3 runs to 15 residues. CDR3 nucleotides: TGTGCCAGCACCCTCGGGCAGGGGGCAAGCGGGGAGCTGTTTTTT. Protein product: CASTLGQGASGELFF.

V and J are TRBV9 and TRBJ2-3; D may correspond to TRBD1 or TRBD2 (6 bases each). From germline, CDR1 is SGDLS and CDR2 YYNGEE. The CDR3 contains 16 residues. The germline V and J ends were trimmed by 0 bases and 0 bases, with 11 bases remaining between them. The CDR3 DNA reads as TGTGCCAGCAGCGTAGAAGAGGGGGGCAGCACAGATACGCAGTATTTT. Its protein is CASSVEEGGSTDTQYF.

V gene TRBV9 combines with J gene TRBJ2-2; the match to TRBD2 covers 14 bases. The trim removed 1 base at V and 2 bases at J, leaving 10 bases unmatched. There are 20 residues in the CDR3. CDR1 is SGDLS, CDR2 YYNGEE, per germline. CDR3 nucleotide sequence: TGTGCCAGCAGCGTAAATCCCGGGACTAGCGGGAGCATAAACACCGGGGAGCTGTTTTTT. Translation gives CASSVNPGTSGSINTGELFF.

The chain has TRBV25-1 and TRBJ1-1, with no clear D. Between the trimmed V and J ends, which lost 5 bases and 7 bases, there was a span of 8 bases. The length of the CDR3 is 11 residues. The germline gives CDR1 MGHDK, CDR2 SYGVNS. As DNA, the CDR3 is TGTGCCAGCAGTTTCGGACGTGAAGCTTTCTTT. Translated: CASSFGREAFF.

V gene TRBV4-2 combines with J gene TRBJ2-1; D ambiguous. This CDR3 region has 11 residues. Germline values: CDR1 LGHNA, CDR2 YNFKEQ. With 3 bases removed from V and 10 bases from J, the gap between germline ends came to 7 bases. The CDR3 nucleotides read TGTGCCAGCAGCCAGGCCCGGGAGCAGTTCTTC. Amino acid sequence: CASSQAREQFF.

This clone was recorded once. The genes are TRBV7-8 and TRBJ2-2; no clear D. The CDR3 has 13 amino acids. Germline V lookup: CDR1 SGHVS, CDR2 FQNEAQ. Deletions cut 5 bases from V and 6 bases from J, with 10 bases between. CDR3 amino acids: CASSRLVSGELFF. Here the CDR3 DNA reads TGTGCCAGCAGCCGTTTAGTATCCGGGGAGCTGTTTTTT.

The chain combines TRBV5-4 with TRBJ2-1, with D hard to call. Trimming removed 4 bases at V and 2 bases at J, with 13 bases between. CDR3 length: 15 residues. CDR1 and CDR2 from the germline V gene are SGHNT and YYREEE (reference sequence). The CDR3 bases are TGTGCCAGCAGCCCCTTTAAAGGAACCTACAATGAGCAGTTCTTC. Amino acids: CASSPFKGTYNEQFF.

The rearrangement joins TRBV9 to TRBJ2-2; D not certain. The CDR3 loop spans 11 amino acids. Trimming took off 5 bases at V and 7 bases at J, with 6 bases between the two ends. Germline lookup yields CDR1 SGDLS and CDR2 YYNGEE. The CDR3 coding sequence is TGTGCCAGCAGGTCAGGCGGGGAGCTGTTTTTT. This encodes CASRSGGELFF.

The V call is TRBV7-9, the J call TRBJ2-7; the D gene is possibly TRBD2 (5 bases). The CDR3 is 13 amino acids. The germline CDR1 and CDR2 sequences are SEHNR and FQNEAQ (reference sequence). V was clipped by 8 bases and J by 4 bases, with 15 bases between them. The DNA for the CDR3 is TGTGCCAGCGGCCCTCGAGCGGCGTACGAGCAGTACGTC. Translated, it gives CASGPRAAYEQYV.

This clone was recorded once. The V call is TRBV7-2, the J call TRBJ2-1; possibly TRBD1 for D (7 bases). Germline values: CDR1 SGHTA, CDR2 FQGNSA. This CDR3 spans 14 amino acids. V was shortened by 5 bases and J by 4 bases, with 12 bases between the two germline ends. Here the CDR3 DNA reads TGTGCCAGCAGCCACGGGGGACAGTACAATGAGCAGTTCTTC. Its protein product is CASSHGGQYNEQFF.

The rearrangement links TRBV4-1 to TRBJ2-3; D perhaps matches TRBD1 (6 bases). V shed 1 base and J shed 2 bases, with 10 bases lying between them. Germline V gene data show CDR1 as MGHRA and CDR2 as YSYEKL. The CDR3 extends over 15 amino acids. The CDR3 DNA reads TGCGCCAGCAGCCAAGGAGAGGGGGACACAGATACGCAGTATTTT. It specifies CASSQGEGDTDTQYF.

J is TRBJ2-2 and V is TRBV19, with a weak D call TRBD2 (7 bases). Germline loops: CDR1 LNHDA, CDR2 SQIVND (reference sequence). Trimming pared 6 bases from V and 5 bases from J, leaving 13 bases between. The CDR3 sequence is 14 residues long. CDR3 loop: CASRPGGRTGELFF. Written as DNA, the CDR3 is TGTGCCAGTAGACCCGGGGGGCGGACCGGGGAGCTGTTTTTT. Variable domain in full (rest from reference TRBV19 and TRBJ2-2): DGGITQSPKYLFRKEGQNVTLSCEQNLNHDAMYWYRQDPGQGLRLIYYSQIVNDFQKGDIAEGYSVSREKKESFPLTVTSAQKNPTAFYLCASRPGGRTGELFFGEGSRLTVL.

V is TRBV5-6 and J is TRBJ2-7; 7 bases are a match to TRBD2. The CDR3 is made up of 15 amino acids. V lost 1 base and J lost 4; bases outside the gene matches: 8. Per the germline V gene, CDR1 is SGHDT and CDR2 is YYEEEE. The CDR3 nucleotides are TGTGCCAGCAGCTTGCAAGGTAGCGGGCCGTACGAGCAGTACTTC. This gives the protein CASSLQGSGPYEQYF.

In this sample, this clone turned up once. The V call is TRBV7-2, the J call TRBJ1-1; D ambiguous. In germline, CDR1 is SGHTA, CDR2 FQGNSA. V was trimmed by 2 bases and J by 8 bases, leaving 9 bases between them. The CDR3 is 12 residues long. CDR3 in DNA: TGTGCCAGCAGCTTATATACCGGGGAAGCTTTCTTT. Translating it yields CASSLYTGEAFF. The full variable domain, its missing parts supplied by reference TRBV7-2 and TRBJ1-1, is GAGVSQSPSNKVTEKGKDVELRCDPISGHTALYWYRQSLGQGLEFLIYFQGNSAPDKSGLPSDRFSAERTGGSVSTLTIQRTQQEDSAVYLCASSLYTGEAFFGQGTRLTVV.

The gene calls are TRBV9 and TRBJ1-3; unclear D gene. The germline V and J ends were trimmed by 0 bases and 0 bases, with 7 bases remaining between them. Germline V gives CDR1 SGDLS, CDR2 YYNGEE. The CDR3 contains 15 residues. As DNA, the CDR3 is TGTGCCAGCAGCGTAGGGGGTCCCTCTGGAAACACCATATATTTT. Translated: CASSVGGPSGNTIYF.